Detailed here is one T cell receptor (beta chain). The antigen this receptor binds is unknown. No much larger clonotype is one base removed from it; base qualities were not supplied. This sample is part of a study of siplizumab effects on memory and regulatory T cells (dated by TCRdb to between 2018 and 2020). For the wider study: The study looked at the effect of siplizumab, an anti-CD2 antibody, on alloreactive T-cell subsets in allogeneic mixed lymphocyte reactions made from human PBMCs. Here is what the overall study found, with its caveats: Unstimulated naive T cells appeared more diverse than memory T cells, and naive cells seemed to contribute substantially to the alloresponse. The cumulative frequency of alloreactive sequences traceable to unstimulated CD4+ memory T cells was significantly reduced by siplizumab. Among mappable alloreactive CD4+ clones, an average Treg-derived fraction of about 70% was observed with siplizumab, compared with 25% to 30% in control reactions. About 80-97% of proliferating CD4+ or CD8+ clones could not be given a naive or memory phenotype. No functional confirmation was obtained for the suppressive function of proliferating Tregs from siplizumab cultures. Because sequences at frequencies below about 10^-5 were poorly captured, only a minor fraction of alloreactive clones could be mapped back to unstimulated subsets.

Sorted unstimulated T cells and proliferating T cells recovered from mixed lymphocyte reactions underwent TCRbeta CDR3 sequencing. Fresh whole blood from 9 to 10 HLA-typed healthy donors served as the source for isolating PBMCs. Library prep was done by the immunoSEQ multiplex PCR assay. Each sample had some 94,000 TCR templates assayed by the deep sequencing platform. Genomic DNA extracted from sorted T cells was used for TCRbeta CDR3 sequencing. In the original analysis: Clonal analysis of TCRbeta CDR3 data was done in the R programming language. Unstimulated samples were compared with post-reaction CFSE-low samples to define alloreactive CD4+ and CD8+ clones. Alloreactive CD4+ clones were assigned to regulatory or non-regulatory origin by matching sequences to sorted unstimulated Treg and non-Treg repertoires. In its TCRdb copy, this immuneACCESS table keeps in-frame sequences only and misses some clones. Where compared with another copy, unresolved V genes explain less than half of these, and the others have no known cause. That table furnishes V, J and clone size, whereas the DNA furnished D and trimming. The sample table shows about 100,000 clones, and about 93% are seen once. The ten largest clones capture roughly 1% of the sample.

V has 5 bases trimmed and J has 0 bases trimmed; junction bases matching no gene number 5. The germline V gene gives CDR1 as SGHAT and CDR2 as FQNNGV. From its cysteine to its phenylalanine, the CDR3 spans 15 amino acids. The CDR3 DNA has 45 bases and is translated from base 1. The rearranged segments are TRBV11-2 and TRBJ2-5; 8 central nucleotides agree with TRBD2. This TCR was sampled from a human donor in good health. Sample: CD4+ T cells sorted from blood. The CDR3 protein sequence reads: CASSRSGEYQETQYF. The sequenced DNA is TGTGCCAGCAGCCGTAGCGGGGAGTACCAAGAGACCCAGTACTTC.